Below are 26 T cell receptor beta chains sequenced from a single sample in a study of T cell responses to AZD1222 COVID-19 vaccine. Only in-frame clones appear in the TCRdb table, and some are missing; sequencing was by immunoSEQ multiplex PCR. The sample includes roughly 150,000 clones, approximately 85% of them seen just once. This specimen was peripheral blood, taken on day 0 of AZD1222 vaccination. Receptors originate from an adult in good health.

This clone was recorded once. The CDR3 region is CSARTGANVLTF. The CDR3 DNA reads as TGCAGCGCCAGGACTGGGGCCAACGTCCTGACTTTC. The gene calls are TRBV29-1 and TRBJ2-6; no definite D call. The CDR3 spans 12 residues. With 7 bases removed from V and 2 bases from J, the gap between germline ends came to 6 bases. CDR1 is SQVTM and CDR2 is ANQGSEA in the germline V gene.

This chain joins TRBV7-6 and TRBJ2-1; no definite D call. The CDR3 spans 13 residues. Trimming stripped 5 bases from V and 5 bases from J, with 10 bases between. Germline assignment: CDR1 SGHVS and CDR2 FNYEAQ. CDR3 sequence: CASSMRTNNEQFF. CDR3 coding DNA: TGTGCCAGCAGCATGAGGACGAACAATGAGCAGTTCTTC.

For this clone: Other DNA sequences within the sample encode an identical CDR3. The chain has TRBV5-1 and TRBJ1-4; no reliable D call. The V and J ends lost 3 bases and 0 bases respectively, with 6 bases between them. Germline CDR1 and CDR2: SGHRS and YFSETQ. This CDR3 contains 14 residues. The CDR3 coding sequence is TGCGCCAGCAGCTCGGCTGCAACTAATGAAAAACTGTTTTTT. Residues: CASSSAATNEKLFF.

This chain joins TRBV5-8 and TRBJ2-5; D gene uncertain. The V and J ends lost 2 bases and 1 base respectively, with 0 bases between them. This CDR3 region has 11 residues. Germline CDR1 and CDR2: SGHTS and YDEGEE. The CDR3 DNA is TGTGCCAGCAGCTTCCAAGAGACCCAGTACTTC. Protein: CASSFQETQYF.

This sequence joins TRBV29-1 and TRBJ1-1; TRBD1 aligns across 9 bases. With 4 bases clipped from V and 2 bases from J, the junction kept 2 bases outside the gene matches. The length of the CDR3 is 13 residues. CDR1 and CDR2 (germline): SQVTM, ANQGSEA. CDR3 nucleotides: TGCAGCGTTGCGGGACAGGGCAACACTGAAGCTTTCTTT. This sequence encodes CSVAGQGNTEAFF. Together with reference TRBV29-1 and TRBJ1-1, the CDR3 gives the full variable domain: SAVISQKPSRDICQRGTSLTIQCQVDSQVTMMFWYRQQPGQSLTLIATANQGSEATYESGFVIDKFPISRPNLTFSTLTVSNMSPEDSSIYLCSVAGQGNTEAFFGQGTRLTVV.

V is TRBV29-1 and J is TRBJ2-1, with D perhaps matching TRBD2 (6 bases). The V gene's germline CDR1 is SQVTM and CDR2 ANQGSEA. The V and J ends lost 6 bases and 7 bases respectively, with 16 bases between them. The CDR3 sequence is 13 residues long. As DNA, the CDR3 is TGCAGCGTCCGTGGGGGGAGTGGTAATGAGCAGTTCTTC. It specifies CSVRGGSGNEQFF.

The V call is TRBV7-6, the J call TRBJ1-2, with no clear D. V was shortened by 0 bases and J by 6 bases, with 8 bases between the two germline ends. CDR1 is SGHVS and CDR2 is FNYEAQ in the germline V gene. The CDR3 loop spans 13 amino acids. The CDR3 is CASSLAEGNGYTF. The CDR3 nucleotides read TGTGCCAGCAGCTTAGCGGAGGGTAATGGCTACACCTTC.

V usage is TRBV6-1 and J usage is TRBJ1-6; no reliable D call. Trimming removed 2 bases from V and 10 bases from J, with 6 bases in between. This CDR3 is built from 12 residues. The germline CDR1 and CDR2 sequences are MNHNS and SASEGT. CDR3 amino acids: CASSESISPLHF. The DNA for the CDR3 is TGTGCCAGCAGTGAAAGTATATCACCCCTCCACTTT.

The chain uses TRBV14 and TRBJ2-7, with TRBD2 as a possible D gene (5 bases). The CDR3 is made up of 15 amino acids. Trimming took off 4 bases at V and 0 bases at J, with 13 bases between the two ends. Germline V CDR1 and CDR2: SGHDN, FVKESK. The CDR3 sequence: CASSRLTGSSYEQYF. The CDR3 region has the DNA TGTGCCAGCAGCCGACTGACGGGAAGCTCCTACGAGCAGTACTTC.

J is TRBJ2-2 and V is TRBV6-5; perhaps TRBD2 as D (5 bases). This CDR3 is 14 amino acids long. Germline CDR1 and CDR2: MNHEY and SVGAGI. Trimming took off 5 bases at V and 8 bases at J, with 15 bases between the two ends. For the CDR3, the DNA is TGTGCCAGCAGTCCGGACTTTGGGCGAGGGGAGCTGTTTTTT. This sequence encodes CASSPDFGRGELFF.

The CDR3 DNA sequence: TGTGCCAGCTACCTTCTCTCTGGAAACACCATATATTTT. Translating gives CASYLLSGNTIYF. This sequence joins TRBV6-5 and TRBJ1-3; D gene unclear. This CDR3 contains 13 residues. The germline V gene encodes CDR1 MNHEY and CDR2 SVGAGI. The V and J ends lost 8 bases and 0 bases respectively, with 8 bases between them.

CDR3 nucleotide sequence: TGTGCCATCAGTGAGACCGGTTTTAACCAGTACTTC. Translating gives CAISETGFNQYF. The chain combines TRBV10-3 with TRBJ2-5, with D unresolved. Trimming removed 2 bases from V and 10 bases from J, with 11 bases in between. CDR1 is ENHRY and CDR2 is SYGVKD in the germline V gene. The CDR3 contains 12 residues.

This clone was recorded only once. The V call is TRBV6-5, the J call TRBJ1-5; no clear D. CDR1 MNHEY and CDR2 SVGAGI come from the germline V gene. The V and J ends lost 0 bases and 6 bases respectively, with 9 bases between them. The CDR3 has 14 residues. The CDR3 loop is CASSYSPTVQPQHF. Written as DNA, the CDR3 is TGTGCCAGCAGTTACTCCCCAACAGTTCAGCCCCAGCATTTT.

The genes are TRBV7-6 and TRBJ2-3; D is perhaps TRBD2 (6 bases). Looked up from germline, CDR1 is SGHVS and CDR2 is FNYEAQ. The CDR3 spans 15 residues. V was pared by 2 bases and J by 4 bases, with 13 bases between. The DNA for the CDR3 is TGTGCCAGCAGCTTAATAGCGGAGGATCCAGATACGCAGTATTTT. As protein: CASSLIAEDPDTQYF.

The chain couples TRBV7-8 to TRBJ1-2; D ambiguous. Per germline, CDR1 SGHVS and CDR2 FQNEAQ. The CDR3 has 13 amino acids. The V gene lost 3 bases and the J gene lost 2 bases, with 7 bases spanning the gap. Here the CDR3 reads CASSFGPNYGYTF. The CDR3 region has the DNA TGTGCCAGCAGCTTCGGACCAAACTATGGCTACACCTTC.

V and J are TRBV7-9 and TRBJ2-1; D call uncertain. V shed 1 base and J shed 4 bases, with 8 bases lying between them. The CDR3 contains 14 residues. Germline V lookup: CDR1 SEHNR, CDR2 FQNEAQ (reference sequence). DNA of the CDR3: TGTGCCAGCAGCTTAGGACCATCGTACAATGAGCAGTTCTTC. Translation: CASSLGPSYNEQFF. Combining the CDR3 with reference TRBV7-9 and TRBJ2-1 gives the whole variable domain DTGVSQNPRHKITKRGQNVTFRCDPISEHNRLYWYRQTLGQGPEFLTYFQNEAQLEKSRLLSDRFSAERPKGSFSTLEIQRTEQGDSAMYLCASSLGPSYNEQFFGPGTRLTVL.

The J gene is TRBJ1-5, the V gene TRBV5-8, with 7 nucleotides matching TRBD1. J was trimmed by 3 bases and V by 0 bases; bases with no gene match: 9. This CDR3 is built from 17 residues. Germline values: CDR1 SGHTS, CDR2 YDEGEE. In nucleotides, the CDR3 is TGTGCCAGCAGCTTGGAAGGGGGCGCAACCAACAATCAGCCCCAGCATTTT. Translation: CASSLEGGATNNQPQHF.

The CDR3 region is CASSFGQGTFGVNTEAFF. The CDR3 DNA sequence: TGTGCCAGCAGCTTTGGACAGGGGACCTTTGGTGTGAACACTGAAGCTTTCTTT. The chain uses TRBV7-8 and TRBJ1-1, with 9 bases matching TRBD1. With 3 bases clipped from V and 0 bases from J, the junction kept 11 bases outside the gene matches. The CDR3 contains 18 residues. CDR1 SGHVS and CDR2 FQNEAQ come from the germline V gene.

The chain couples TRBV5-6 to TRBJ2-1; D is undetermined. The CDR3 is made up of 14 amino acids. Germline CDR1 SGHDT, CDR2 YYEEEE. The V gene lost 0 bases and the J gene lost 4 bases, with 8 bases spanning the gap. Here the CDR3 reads CASSLAGPYNEQFF. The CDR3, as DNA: TGTGCCAGCAGCTTGGCCGGACCTTACAATGAGCAGTTCTTC.

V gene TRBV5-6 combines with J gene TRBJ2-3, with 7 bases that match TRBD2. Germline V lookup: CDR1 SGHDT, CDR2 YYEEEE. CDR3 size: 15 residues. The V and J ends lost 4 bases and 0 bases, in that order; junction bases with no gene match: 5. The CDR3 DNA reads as TGTGCCAGCAGCCTAGGGACTACCAGCACAGATACGCAGTATTTT. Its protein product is CASSLGTTSTDTQYF.

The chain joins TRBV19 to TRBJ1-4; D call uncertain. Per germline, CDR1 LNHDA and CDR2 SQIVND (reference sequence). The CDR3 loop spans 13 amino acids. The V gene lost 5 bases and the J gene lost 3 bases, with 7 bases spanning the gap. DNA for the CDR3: TGTGCCAGTAGTCTCAGACCTAATGAAAAACTGTTTTTT. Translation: CASSLRPNEKLFF.

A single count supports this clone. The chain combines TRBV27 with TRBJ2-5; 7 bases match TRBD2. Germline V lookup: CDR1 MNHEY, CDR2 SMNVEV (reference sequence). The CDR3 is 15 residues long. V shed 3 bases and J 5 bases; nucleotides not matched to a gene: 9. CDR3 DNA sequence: TGTGCCAGCAGTTTTTTGGCGGGAGAAGAGGAGACCCAGTACTTC. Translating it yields CASSFLAGEEETQYF.

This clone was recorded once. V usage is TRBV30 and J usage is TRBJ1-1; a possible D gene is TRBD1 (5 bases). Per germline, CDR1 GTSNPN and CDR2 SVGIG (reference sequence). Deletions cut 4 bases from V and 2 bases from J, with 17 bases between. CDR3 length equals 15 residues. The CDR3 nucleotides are TGTGCCTGGACCTTGTCCGGGACGGTCAACACTGAAGCTTTCTTT. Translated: CAWTLSGTVNTEAFF.

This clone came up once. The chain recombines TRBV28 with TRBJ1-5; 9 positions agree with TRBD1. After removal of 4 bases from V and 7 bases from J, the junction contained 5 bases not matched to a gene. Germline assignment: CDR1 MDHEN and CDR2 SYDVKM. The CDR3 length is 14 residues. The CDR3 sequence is CASSSGTGSQPQHF. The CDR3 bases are TGTGCCAGCAGTTCCGGGACAGGGAGCCAGCCCCAGCATTTT.

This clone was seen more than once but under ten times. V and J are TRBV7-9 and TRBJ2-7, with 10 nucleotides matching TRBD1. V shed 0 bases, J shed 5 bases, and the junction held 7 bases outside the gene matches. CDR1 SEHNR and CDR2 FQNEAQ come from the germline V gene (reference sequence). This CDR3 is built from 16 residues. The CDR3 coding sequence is TGTGCCAGCAGCTTAGCTCCGGACAGGGGGAAAAACGAGCAGTACTTC. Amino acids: CASSLAPDRGKNEQYF.

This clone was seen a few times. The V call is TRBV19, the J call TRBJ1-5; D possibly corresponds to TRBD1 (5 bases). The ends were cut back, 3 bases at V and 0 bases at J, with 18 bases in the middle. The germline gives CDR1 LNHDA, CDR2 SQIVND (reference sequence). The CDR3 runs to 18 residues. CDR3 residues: CASSIGGVLRNSNQPQHF. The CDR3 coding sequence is TGTGCCAGTAGTATCGGGGGGGTTTTAAGGAATAGCAATCAGCCCCAGCATTTT. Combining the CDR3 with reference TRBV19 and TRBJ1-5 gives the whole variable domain DGGITQSPKYLFRKEGQNVTLSCEQNLNHDAMYWYRQDPGQGLRLIYYSQIVNDFQKGDIAEGYSVSREKKESFPLTVTSAQKNPTAFYLCASSIGGVLRNSNQPQHFGDGTRLSIL.